Listed below are T cell receptor beta chains from one sample, sequenced in a study of STAT5B mutations in CD4+ large granular lymphocyte leukemia. The protocol was immunoSEQ multiplex PCR, while the TCRdb copy is restricted to in-frame clones and leaves out a portion. The table lists just under 20,000 clones, less than 85% of them singletons. Sample: CD4+ T cells from blood buffy coats. The origin of the receptors is a human donor in good health. Each CDR3 is given with its conserved first and last residue. A D gene is named only where the DNA matches it firmly. Some rows mark clone size as missing; the rest say once, few, many or name a class of expanded clone.

.	TRBJ2-5	once	TRBV10-1	CASSDGAQETQYF	TGCGCCAGCAGTGACGGGGCCCAAGAGACCCAGTACTTC
TRBD2	TRBJ2-5	.	TRBV25-1	CASRPKGLAGETQYF	TGTGCCAGCAGACCTAAGGGACTAGCGGGAGAGACCCAGTACTTC
TRBD2	TRBJ2-7	.	TRBV30	CAWSPLTSGSGYEQYF	TGTGCCTGGAGTCCCCTGACTAGCGGGAGTGGGTACGAGCAGTACTTC
.	TRBJ1-1	.	TRBV18	CASSPIEMNTEAFF	TGTGCCAGCTCACCCATCGAAATGAACACTGAAGCTTTCTTT
TRBD1	TRBJ1-5	.	TRBV2	CASRGTENQPQHF	TGTGCCAGCAGGGGGACAGAAAATCAGCCCCAGCATTTT
.	TRBJ2-2	.	TRBV30	CAWGIGANTGELFF	TGTGCCTGGGGGATCGGGGCGAACACCGGGGAGCTGTTTTTT
TRBD2	TRBJ2-7	.	TRBV7-2	CASSRDSGNYEQYF	TGTGCCAGCAGCAGAGATAGCGGGAACTACGAGCAGTACTTC
TRBD1	TRBJ1-4	few	TRBV6-5	CASSYRTGPNEKLFF	TGTGCCAGCAGTTACAGGACAGGCCCTAATGAAAAACTGTTTTTT
.	TRBJ2-7	.	TRBV6-6	CASSYALQGGEQYF	TGTGCCAGCAGTTACGCCCTCCAGGGCGGCGAGCAGTACTTC
.	TRBJ1-6	once	TRBV2	CASSELGSPLHF	TGTGCCAGCAGTGAACTGGGATCACCCCTCCACTTT
.	TRBJ2-5	.	TRBV5-4	CASSLGASYQETQYF	TGTGCCAGCAGCTTGGGGGCTTCGTACCAAGAGACCCAGTACTTC
.	TRBJ1-1	.	TRBV5-4	CASSSHGVMNTEAFF	TGTGCCAGCAGCTCCCATGGGGTCATGAACACTGAAGCTTTCTTT
.	TRBJ1-1	.	TRBV6-5	CASSQGRETNTEAFF	TGTGCCAGCAGTCAGGGACGGGAAACCAACACTGAAGCTTTCTTT
.	TRBJ1-2	.	TRBV15	CATTDWSGGIYGYTF	TGTGCCACCACCGACTGGTCCGGGGGGATTTATGGCTACACCTTC
.	TRBJ2-7	.	TRBV6-1	CASRGGQGSYEQYF	TGTGCCAGCCGCGGAGGCCAGGGGTCCTACGAGCAGTACTTC
TRBD2	TRBJ2-3	.	TRBV30	CAWSVKSGSAHTQYF	TGTGCCTGGAGTGTTAAGAGCGGGAGTGCACATACGCAGTATTTT
.	TRBJ1-3	.	TRBV5-6	CASSLDRADSGNTIYF	TGTGCCAGCAGCCTGGACAGAGCTGACTCTGGAAACACCATATATTTT
.	TRBJ2-7	.	TRBV6-1	CASSVNSGPTYEQYF	TGTGCCAGCAGTGTCAACTCAGGGCCCACCTACGAGCAGTACTTC
.	TRBJ1-1	.	TRBV11-2	CASSWVNTEAFF	TGTGCCAGCAGCTGGGTGAACACTGAAGCTTTCTTT
TRBD2	TRBJ2-1	few	TRBV5-6	CASSLPPGLAGGHNEQFF	TGTGCCAGCAGCTTACCCCCGGGACTAGCGGGAGGCCACAATGAGCAGTTCTTC
TRBD2	TRBJ2-2	.	TRBV10-2	CASSRTSGRSGGELFF	TGCGCCAGCAGCCGGACTAGCGGGAGGTCGGGCGGGGAGCTGTTTTTT
TRBD1	TRBJ1-3	.	TRBV19	CASSMTGSSSSSGNTIYF	TGTGCCAGTAGTATGACAGGGAGCAGCTCCAGTTCTGGAAACACCATATATTTT
TRBD1	TRBJ2-7	.	TRBV2	CASRFRSIGTGYYEQYF	TGTGCCAGCAGGTTTAGGTCGATAGGGACAGGATACTACGAGCAGTACTTC
TRBD2	TRBJ2-3	few	TRBV7-2	CASSWAGGIGDTQYF	TGTGCCAGCAGCTGGGCGGGAGGGATAGGAGATACGCAGTATTTT
.	TRBJ1-4	.	TRBV6-1	CASSWTEGNEKLFF	TGTGCCAGCAGTTGGACGGAGGGCAATGAAAAACTGTTTTTT
.	TRBJ1-5	.	TRBV18	CASTTGNQPQHF	TGTGCCAGCACCACGGGGAATCAGCCCCAGCATTTT
TRBD1	TRBJ2-5	.	TRBV7-7	CASSQGQHQETQYF	TGTGCCAGCAGCCAGGGACAGCACCAAGAGACCCAGTACTTC
.	TRBJ1-2	once	TRBV29-1	CSVEGRGGDYGYTF	TGCAGCGTTGAGGGCCGGGGGGGAGACTATGGCTACACCTTC
.	TRBJ2-1	.	TRBV2	CASSEMYGEQFF	TGTGCCAGCAGTGAAATGTACGGCGAGCAGTTCTTC
.	TRBJ1-1	.	TRBV7-8	CASSLTGGEAFF	TGTGCCAGCAGCTTAACAGGAGGGGAAGCTTTCTTT
.	TRBJ1-4	.	TRBV7-2	CASSLVRGGSNEKLFF	TGTGCCAGCAGCTTAGTCAGGGGAGGGTCTAATGAAAAACTGTTTTTT
TRBD2	TRBJ2-1	.	TRBV2	CATTSDHNEQFF	TGTGCCACTACTAGCGATCACAATGAGCAGTTCTTC
.	TRBJ1-6	.	TRBV6-5	CASSYGIGGDNSPLHF	TGTGCCAGCAGTTACGGGATAGGGGGGGATAATTCACCCCTCCACTTT
TRBD1	TRBJ2-7	.	TRBV6-5	CASSRTGALEQYF	TGTGCCAGCAGTAGGACAGGGGCCCTCGAGCAGTACTTC
.	TRBJ1-1	.	TRBV13	CASSLGGTVDAEAFF	TGTGCCAGCAGCTTAGGAGGGACGGTGGATGCTGAAGCTTTCTTT
TRBD1	TRBJ1-2	few	TRBV10-3	CAISEGQGSYGYTF	TGTGCCATCAGTGAGGGACAGGGAAGCTATGGCTACACCTTC
.	TRBJ1-5	.	TRBV5-5	CASSLDQGKTQHF	TGTGCCAGCAGCTTGGATCAGGGGAAGACCCAGCATTTT
.	TRBJ1-1	.	TRBV7-2	CASSLSTGMNTEAFF	TGTGCCAGCAGTTTAAGTACAGGCATGAACACTGAAGCTTTCTTT
.	TRBJ2-1	.	TRBV9	CASSFEDLGVNEQFF	TGTGCCAGCAGCTTCGAGGACTTGGGGGTGAATGAGCAGTTCTTC
.	TRBJ1-1	few	TRBV27	CASSFLGGGKTEAFF	TGTGCCAGCAGTTTCCTCGGCGGGGGAAAAACTGAAGCTTTCTTT